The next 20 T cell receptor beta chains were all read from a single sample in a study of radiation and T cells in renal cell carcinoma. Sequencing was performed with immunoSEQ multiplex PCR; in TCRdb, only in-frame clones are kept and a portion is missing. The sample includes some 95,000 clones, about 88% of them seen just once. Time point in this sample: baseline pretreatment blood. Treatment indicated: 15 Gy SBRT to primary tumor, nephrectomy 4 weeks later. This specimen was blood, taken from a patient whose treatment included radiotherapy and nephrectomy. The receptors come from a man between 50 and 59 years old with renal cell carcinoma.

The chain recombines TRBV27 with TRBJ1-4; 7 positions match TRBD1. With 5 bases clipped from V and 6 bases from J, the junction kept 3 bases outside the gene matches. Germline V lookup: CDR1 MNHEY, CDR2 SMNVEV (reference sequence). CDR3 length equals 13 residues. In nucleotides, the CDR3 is TGTGCCAGCAGTCTGCAGGGGGATGAAAAACTGTTTTTT. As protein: CASSLQGDEKLFF.

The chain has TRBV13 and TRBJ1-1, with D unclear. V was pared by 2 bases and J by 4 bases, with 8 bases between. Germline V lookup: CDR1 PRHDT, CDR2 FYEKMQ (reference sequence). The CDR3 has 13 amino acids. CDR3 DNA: TGTGCCAGCAGCTTACAAACGGGCACTGAAGCTTTCTTT. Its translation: CASSLQTGTEAFF.

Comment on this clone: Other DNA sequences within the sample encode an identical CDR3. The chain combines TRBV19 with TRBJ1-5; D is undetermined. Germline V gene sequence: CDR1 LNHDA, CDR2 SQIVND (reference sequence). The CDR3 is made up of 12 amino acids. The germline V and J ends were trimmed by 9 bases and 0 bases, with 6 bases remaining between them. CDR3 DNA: TGTGCCAGCCGATCTAGCAATCAGCCCCAGCATTTT. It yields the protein CASRSSNQPQHF.

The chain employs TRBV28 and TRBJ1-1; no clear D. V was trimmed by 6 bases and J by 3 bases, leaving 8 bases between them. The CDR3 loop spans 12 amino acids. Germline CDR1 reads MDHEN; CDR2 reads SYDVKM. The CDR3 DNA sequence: TGTGCCAGCAGCAAGAGGGACACTGAAGCTTTCTTT. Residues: CASSKRDTEAFF.

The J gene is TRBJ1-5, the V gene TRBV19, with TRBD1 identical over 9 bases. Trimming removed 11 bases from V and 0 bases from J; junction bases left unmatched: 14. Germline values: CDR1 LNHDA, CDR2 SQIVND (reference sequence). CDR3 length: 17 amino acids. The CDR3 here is CAPGGGQGEYSNQPQHF. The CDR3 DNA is TGTGCCCCCGGGGGGGGACAGGGTGAATATAGCAATCAGCCCCAGCATTTT.

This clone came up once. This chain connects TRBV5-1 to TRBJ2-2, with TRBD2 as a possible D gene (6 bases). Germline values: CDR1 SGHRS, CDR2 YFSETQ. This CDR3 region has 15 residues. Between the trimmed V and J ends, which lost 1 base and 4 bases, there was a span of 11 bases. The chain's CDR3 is CASSLMAGITGELFF. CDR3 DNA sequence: TGCGCCAGCAGCTTGATGGCGGGGATCACCGGGGAGCTGTTTTTT.

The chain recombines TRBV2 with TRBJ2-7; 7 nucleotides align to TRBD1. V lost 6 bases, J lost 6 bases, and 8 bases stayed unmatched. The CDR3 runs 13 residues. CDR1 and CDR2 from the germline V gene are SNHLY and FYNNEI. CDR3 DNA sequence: TGTGCCAGCAGGTCGACAGGGCCGGGCGAGCAGTACTTC. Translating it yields CASRSTGPGEQYF.

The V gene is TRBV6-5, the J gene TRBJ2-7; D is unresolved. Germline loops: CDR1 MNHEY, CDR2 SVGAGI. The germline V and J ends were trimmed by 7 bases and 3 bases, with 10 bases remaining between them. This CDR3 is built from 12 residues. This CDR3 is CASTSRDYEQYF. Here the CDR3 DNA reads TGTGCCAGCACTTCAAGGGACTACGAGCAGTACTTC.

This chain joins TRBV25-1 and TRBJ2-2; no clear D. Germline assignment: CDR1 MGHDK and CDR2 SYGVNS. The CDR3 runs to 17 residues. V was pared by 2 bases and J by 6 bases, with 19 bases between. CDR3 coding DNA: TGTGCCAGCAGTGAACTCGGCAGGACCCTGAGGTCCGGGGAGCTGTTTTTT. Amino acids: CASSELGRTLRSGELFF.

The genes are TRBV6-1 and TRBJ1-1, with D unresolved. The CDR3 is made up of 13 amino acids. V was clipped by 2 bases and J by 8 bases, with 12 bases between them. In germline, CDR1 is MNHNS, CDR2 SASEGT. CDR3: CASSEYGRTEAFF. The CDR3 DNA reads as TGTGCCAGCAGTGAATACGGACGGACGGAAGCTTTCTTT.

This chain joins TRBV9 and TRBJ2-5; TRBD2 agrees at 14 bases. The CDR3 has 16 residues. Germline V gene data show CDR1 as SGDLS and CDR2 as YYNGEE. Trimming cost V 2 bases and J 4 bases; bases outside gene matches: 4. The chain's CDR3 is CASSVGLAGEGETQYF. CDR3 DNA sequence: TGTGCCAGCAGCGTGGGACTAGCGGGAGAAGGAGAGACCCAGTACTTC.

The CDR3 sequence is CATAVAGGLSSYEQYF. The CDR3 DNA is TGCGCCACAGCAGTGGCGGGAGGCCTAAGCTCCTACGAGCAGTACTTC. The V call is TRBV5-1, the J call TRBJ2-7, with TRBD2 identical over 8 bases. Per germline, CDR1 SGHRS and CDR2 YFSETQ. This CDR3 contains 16 residues. Trimming took 9 bases from V and 0 from J; bases not matched to a gene: 14.

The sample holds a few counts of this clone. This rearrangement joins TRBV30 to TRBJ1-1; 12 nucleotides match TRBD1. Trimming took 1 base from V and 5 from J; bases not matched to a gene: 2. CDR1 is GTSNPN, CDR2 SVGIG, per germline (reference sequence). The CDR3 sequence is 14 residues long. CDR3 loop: CAWSEGQGATEAFF. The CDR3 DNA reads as TGTGCCTGGAGTGAGGGACAGGGGGCGACTGAAGCTTTCTTT.

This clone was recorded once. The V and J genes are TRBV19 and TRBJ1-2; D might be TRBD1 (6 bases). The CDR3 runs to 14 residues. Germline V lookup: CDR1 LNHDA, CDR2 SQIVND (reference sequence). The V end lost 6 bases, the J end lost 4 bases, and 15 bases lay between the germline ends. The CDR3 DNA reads TGTGCCAGTAGATCGGGACTAGGGGGCTATGGCTACACCTTC. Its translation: CASRSGLGGYGYTF.

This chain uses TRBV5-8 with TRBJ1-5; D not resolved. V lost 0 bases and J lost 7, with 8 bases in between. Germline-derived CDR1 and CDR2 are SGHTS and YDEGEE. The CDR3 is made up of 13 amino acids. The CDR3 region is CASSLVDPQPQHF. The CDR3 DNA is TGTGCCAGCAGCTTGGTGGATCCACAGCCCCAGCATTTT.

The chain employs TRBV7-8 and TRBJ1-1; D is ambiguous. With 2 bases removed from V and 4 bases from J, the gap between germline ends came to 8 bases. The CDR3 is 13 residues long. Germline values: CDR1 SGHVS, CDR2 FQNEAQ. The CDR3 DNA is TGTGCCAGCAGCTTATTGCTGTTCACTGAAGCTTTCTTT. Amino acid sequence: CASSLLLFTEAFF.

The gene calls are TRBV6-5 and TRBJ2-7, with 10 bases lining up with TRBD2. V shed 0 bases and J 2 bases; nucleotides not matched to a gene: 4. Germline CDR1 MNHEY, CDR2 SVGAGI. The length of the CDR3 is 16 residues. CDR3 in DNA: TGTGCCAGCAGTTACTCAGGGACTAGCGCAGCCTACGAGCAGTACTTC. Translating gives CASSYSGTSAAYEQYF.

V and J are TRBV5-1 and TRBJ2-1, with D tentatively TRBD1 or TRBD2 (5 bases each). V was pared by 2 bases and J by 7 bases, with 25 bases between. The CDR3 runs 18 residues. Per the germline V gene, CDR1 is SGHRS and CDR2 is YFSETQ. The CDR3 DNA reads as TGCGCCAGCAGCTTTAGGCAGAGCAAGGGGAGTGGTATTAATGAGCAGTTCTTC. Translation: CASSFRQSKGSGINEQFF.

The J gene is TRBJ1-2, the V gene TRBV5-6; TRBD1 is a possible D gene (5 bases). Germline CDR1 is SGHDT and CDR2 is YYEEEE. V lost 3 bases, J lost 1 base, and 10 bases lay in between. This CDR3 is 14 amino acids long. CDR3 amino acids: CASSWGDLNYGYTF. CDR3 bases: TGTGCCAGCAGCTGGGGGGATCTTAACTATGGCTACACCTTC.

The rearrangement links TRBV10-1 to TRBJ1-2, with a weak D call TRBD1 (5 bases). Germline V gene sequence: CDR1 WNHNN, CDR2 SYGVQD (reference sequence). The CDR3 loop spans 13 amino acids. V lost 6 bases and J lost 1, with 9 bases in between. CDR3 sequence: CASSQGNNYGYTF. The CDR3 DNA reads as TGCGCCAGCAGCCAGGGAAATAACTATGGCTACACCTTC.